Listed below are T cell receptor beta chains from one sample, sequenced in a study of Graves' ophthalmopathy and Graves' hyperthyroidism. TCRdb passed the multiplex PCR reads through MiXCR, listing each CDR3 protein once. This table holds under 800,000 distinct CDR3 sequences, 22% found once. Sequencing input: peripheral blood. The receptors stem from a woman between 18 and 30 years old with stable Graves' hyperthyroidism. Some clones in this sample may be carry-over from other donors' samples. Both conserved end residues are part of each CDR3. The D gene is left open where the match is weak. The size entry is marked missing in some rows and otherwise reads once, few, many or a size class.

size	V	D	J	CDR3	DNA
NA	TRBV12-3/TRBV12-4	TRBD1	TRBJ1-5	CASSPPGQHQPQHF	TGTGCCAGCAGTCCCCCGGGACAGCATCAGCCCCAGCATTTT
many	TRBV11-2	NA	TRBJ2-7	CASSLDWGRYEQYF	TGTGCCAGCAGCTTAGATTGGGGGCGCTACGAGCAGTACTTC
many	TRBV10-2	NA	TRBJ2-7	CASSRGTWSSYEQYF	TGCGCCAGCAGCCGTGGGACCTGGAGCTCCTACGAGCAGTACTTC
many	TRBV9	NA	TRBJ1-1	CASSVATGLPNTEAFF	TGTGCCAGCAGCGTAGCTACGGGGCTTCCAAACACTGAAGCTTTCTTT
many	TRBV6-5	TRBD1	TRBJ1-5	CASSSRQGQPDNQPQHF	TGTGCCAGCAGTTCCCGGCAGGGACAGCCAGACAATCAGCCCCAGCATTTT
many	TRBV6-1	NA	TRBJ2-5	CASSALGLQETQYF	TGTGCCAGCAGTGCATTGGGCCTCCAAGAGACCCAGTACTTC
many	TRBV5-1	TRBD1	TRBJ2-5	CASSAGTGKETQYF	TGCGCCAGCAGCGCCGGGACAGGGAAAGAGACCCAGTACTTC
many	TRBV12-3/TRBV12-4	TRBD2	TRBJ2-2	CASSQSPGRANTGELFF	TGTGCCAGCAGTCAAAGCCCAGGGAGGGCGAACACCGGGGAGCTGTTTTTT
many	TRBV20-1	NA	TRBJ1-2	CSAEKGDDYGYTF	TGCAGTGCCGAAAAAGGAGACGACTATGGCTACACCTTC
few	TRBV27	NA	TRBJ1-1	CASSLSAGHEAFF	TGTGCCAGCAGTTTATCAGCAGGGCATGAAGCTTTCTTT
many	TRBV5-1	NA	TRBJ1-1	CASSLQTLNTEAFF	TGCGCCAGCAGCTTGCAGACGTTGAACACTGAAGCTTTCTTT
many	TRBV20-1	TRBD1	TRBJ1-2	CSAQGQGRADGYTF	TGCAGTGCCCAAGGACAGGGGAGGGCGGATGGCTACACCTTC
many	TRBV4-1	TRBD2	TRBJ2-7	CASSHGTSGRQPYEQYF	TGCGCCAGCAGCCACGGGACTAGCGGGAGGCAACCCTACGAGCAGTACTTC
NA	TRBV29-1	NA	TRBJ2-7	CSVGESASYEQYF	TGCAGCGTGGGGGAGAGCGCGAGCTACGAGCAGTACTTC
NA	TRBV6-5	NA	TRBJ2-1	CASSLIGISSYNEQFF	TGTGCCAGCAGCTTAATAGGGATAAGCTCCTACAATGAGCAGTTCTTC
many	TRBV27	TRBD2	TRBJ2-5	CASSHDWAGGLLQGTQYF	TGTGCCAGCAGTCACGACTGGGCGGGGGGGCTTTTACAAGGGACCCAGTACTTC
few	TRBV28	NA	TRBJ2-2	CANSGRGSTPGELFF	TGTGCCAACTCGGGTCGGGGTTCCACACCCGGGGAGCTGTTTTTT
many	TRBV10-1	TRBD1	TRBJ2-2	CASGQGSLAGELFF	TGCGCCAGCGGACAGGGGAGTTTGGCCGGGGAGCTGTTTTTT
NA	TRBV27	NA	TRBJ2-5	CASGAEETQYF	TGTGCCAGCGGGGCAGAAGAGACCCAGTACTTC
many	TRBV6-1	NA	TRBJ1-6	CASRALRSPLHF	TGTGCCAGCAGGGCCCTAAGGTCACCCCTCCACTTT
many	TRBV6-5	TRBD2	TRBJ2-5	CASSPRTSAQETQYF	TGTGCCAGCAGTCCCCGGACTAGCGCGCAAGAGACCCAGTACTTC
many	TRBV5-1	TRBD1	TRBJ1-1	CASSLGSGTGNTEAFF	TGCGCCAGCAGCTTGGGATCCGGGACAGGGAACACTGAAGCTTTCTTT
many	TRBV12-3/TRBV12-4	NA	TRBJ2-7	CASSLAGGGYEQYF	TGTGCCAGCAGTTTAGCGGGAGGAGGGTACGAGCAGTACTTC
many	TRBV11-1	NA	TRBJ2-5	CASSLALGSSRAETQYF	TGTGCCAGCAGCTTAGCGTTGGGCTCCTCCCGGGCGGAGACCCAGTACTTC
many	TRBV7-9	NA	TRBJ1-1	CASSLYSPEAFF	TGTGCCAGCAGCTTATACTCACCTGAAGCTTTCTTT
many	TRBV6-5	TRBD1	TRBJ1-5	CASSPTGGTDQPQHF	TGTGCCAGCAGTCCGACAGGGGGAACGGATCAGCCCCAGCATTTT
many	TRBV12-5	NA	TRBJ1-1	CASGSTRGRREAFF	TGTGCTAGTGGTTCCACCCGCGGGAGGCGTGAAGCTTTCTTT
many	TRBV15	NA	TRBJ1-3	CATSRGGSGNTIYF	TGTGCCACCAGCAGAGGCGGCTCTGGAAACACCATATATTTT
many	TRBV11-2	NA	TRBJ2-5	CASSSTRDKGRKETQYF	TGTGCCAGCAGCTCCACCCGGGACAAGGGACGGAAAGAGACCCAGTACTTC
many	TRBV20-1	TRBD2	TRBJ2-2	CSARSLGAGAAGELFF	TGCAGTGCTAGGTCCTTGGGTGCGGGAGCCGCCGGGGAGCTGTTTTTT
many	TRBV11-2	NA	TRBJ2-1	CASSSTGLYSYNEQFF	TGTGCCAGCAGCTCCACAGGATTATACTCCTACAATGAGCAGTTCTTC
NA	TRBV6-1	NA	TRBJ2-2	CASRLPPSNGELFF	TGTGCCAGCAGACTGCCTCCTAGCAACGGGGAGCTGTTTTTT
many	TRBV5-5	NA	TRBJ1-3	CASSWGRGVLGNTIYF	TGTGCCAGCAGCTGGGGTCGGGGCGTTCTTGGAAACACCATATATTTT
NA	TRBV6-5	NA	TRBJ2-4	CASSLGVAKNIKYF	TGTGCCAGCAGTCTCGGAGTAGCCAAAAACATTAAGTACTTC
few	TRBV30	TRBD2	TRBJ2-7	CAWSGLAGSEQYF	TGTGCCTGGAGTGGACTAGCGGGCTCCGAGCAGTACTTC
many	TRBV6-5	NA	TRBJ1-1	CASSYSHRAVAEAFF	TGTGCCAGCAGTTACTCGCACAGGGCGGTCGCTGAAGCTTTCTTT
few	TRBV15	TRBD1	TRBJ1-2	CATSARPGTGTNYGYTF	TGTGCCACCAGCGCCCGACCCGGGACAGGGACTAACTATGGCTACACCTTC
NA	TRBV20-1	TRBD2	TRBJ2-5	CSASVAGIQETQYF	TGCAGTGCCTCGGTAGCGGGTATCCAAGAGACCCAGTACTTC
few	TRBV6-1	NA	TRBJ1-6	CASRGEAYNSPLHF	TGTGCCAGCAGGGGAGAGGCCTATAATTCACCCCTCCACTTT
many	TRBV28	NA	TRBJ2-2	CASRVSGLDTGELFF	TGTGCCAGCAGGGTATCAGGGTTGGACACCGGGGAGCTGTTTTTT
few	TRBV6-1	TRBD2	TRBJ2-2	CASSEGSGGFVGELFF	TGTGCCAGCAGTGAGGGCAGCGGGGGGTTCGTCGGGGAGCTGTTTTTT
NA	TRBV11-1	NA	TRBJ1-1	CASSLMRGNTEAFF	TGTGCCAGCAGCTTAATGAGGGGGAACACTGAAGCTTTCTTT
many	TRBV7-2	TRBD2	TRBJ2-7	CASSFEREGIKQYF	TGTGCCAGCAGCTTCGAGCGGGAGGGAATTAAGCAGTACTTC
NA	TRBV7-8	NA	TRBJ1-2	CASSPYRGRNYGYTF	TGTGCCAGCAGCCCCTACCGGGGGAGGAACTATGGCTACACCTTC
NA	TRBV4-1	NA	TRBJ1-5	CASSQEVGLRPQHF	TGCGCCAGCAGCCAAGAGGTAGGCCTTCGGCCCCAGCATTTT
NA	TRBV20-1	NA	TRBJ1-2	CSARAAGTPNYGYTF	TGCAGTGCTAGAGCCGCCGGGACACCCAACTATGGCTACACCTTC
many	TRBV6-1	TRBD1	TRBJ1-2	CASRGTGQPYGYTF	TGTGCCAGCAGGGGGACAGGGCAACCCTATGGCTACACCTTC
NA	TRBV7-2	NA	TRBJ2-7	CASSLASSGSYEQYF	TGTGCCAGCAGCTTAGCTAGCAGCGGATCCTACGAGCAGTACTTC